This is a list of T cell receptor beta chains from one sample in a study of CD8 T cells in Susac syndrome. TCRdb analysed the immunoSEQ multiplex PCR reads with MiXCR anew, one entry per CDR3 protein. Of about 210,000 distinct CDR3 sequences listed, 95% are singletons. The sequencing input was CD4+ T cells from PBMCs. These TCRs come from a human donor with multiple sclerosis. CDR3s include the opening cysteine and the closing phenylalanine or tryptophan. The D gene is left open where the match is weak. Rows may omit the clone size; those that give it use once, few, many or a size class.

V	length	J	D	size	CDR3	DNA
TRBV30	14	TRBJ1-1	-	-	CAWSTKGYNTEAFF	TGTGCCTGGAGTACTAAGGGATACAACACTGAAGCTTTCTTT
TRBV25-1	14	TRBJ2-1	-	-	CASSTNQGYNEQFF	TGTGCCAGCAGTACCAACCAGGGGTACAATGAGCAGTTCTTC
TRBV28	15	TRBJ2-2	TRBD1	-	CASTQGQRITGELFF	TGTGCCAGCACGCAGGGACAGAGGATCACCGGGGAGCTGTTTTTT
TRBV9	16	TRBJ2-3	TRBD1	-	CASSVKGQGFTDTQYF	TGTGCCAGCAGCGTAAAAGGACAGGGGTTCACAGATACGCAGTATTTT
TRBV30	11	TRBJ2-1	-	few	CAWSVGGEQFF	TGTGCCTGGAGTGTTGGGGGTGAGCAGTTCTTC
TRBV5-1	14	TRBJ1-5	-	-	CASSLSQGSKPQHF	TGCGCCAGCAGCTTATCTCAGGGGTCAAAACCCCAGCATTTT
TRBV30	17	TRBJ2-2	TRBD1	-	CAWRTGTGGANTGELFF	TGTGCCTGGCGAACCGGGACAGGGGGCGCGAACACCGGGGAGCTGTTTTTT
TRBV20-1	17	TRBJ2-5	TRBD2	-	CSARPSQTSLTQETQYF	TGCAGTGCTAGACCATCGCAGACTAGCCTTACCCAAGAGACCCAGTACTTC
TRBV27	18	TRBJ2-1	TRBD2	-	CASSSPGLAFRGYNEQFF	TGTGCCAGCAGTTCACCGGGACTAGCGTTCCGGGGGTACAATGAGCAGTTCTTC
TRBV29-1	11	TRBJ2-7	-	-	CSVAIIYEQYF	TGCAGCGTCGCTATTATTTACGAGCAGTACTTC
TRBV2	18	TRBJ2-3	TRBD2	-	CASSEEGGLAGDTDTQYF	TGTGCCAGCAGTGAAGAGGGGGGACTAGCGGGGGACACAGATACGCAGTATTTT
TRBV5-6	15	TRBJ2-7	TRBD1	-	CASSGTGIRFYEQYF	TGTGCCAGCAGCGGGACAGGGATCCGTTTCTACGAGCAGTACTTC
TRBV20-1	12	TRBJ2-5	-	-	CSAVTWGETQYF	TGCAGTGCAGTGACTTGGGGGGAGACCCAGTACTTC
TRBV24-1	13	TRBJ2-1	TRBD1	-	CATSDSFGQGPFF	TGTGCCACCAGTGACTCCTTCGGACAGGGGCCGTTCTTC
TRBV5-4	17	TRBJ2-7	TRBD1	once	CASSLASGTGLFYEQYF	TGTGCCAGCAGCTTGGCTTCCGGGACAGGCCTATTCTACGAGCAGTACTTC
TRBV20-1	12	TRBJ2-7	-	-	CSARVNHPEQYF	TGCAGTGCTAGAGTCAATCACCCAGAGCAGTACTTC
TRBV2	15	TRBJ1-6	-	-	CASSDTRGQNSPLHF	TGTGCCAGCAGTGATACCCGGGGGCAGAATTCACCCCTCCACTTT
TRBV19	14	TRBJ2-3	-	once	CASTGAMEASTQYF	TGTGCCAGTACGGGGGCTATGGAGGCAAGTACGCAGTATTTT
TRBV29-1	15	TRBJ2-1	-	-	CSVGGQGRKYNEQFF	TGCAGCGTTGGGGGGCAGGGAAGAAAGTACAATGAGCAGTTCTTC
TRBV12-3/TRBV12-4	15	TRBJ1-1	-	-	CASHVAPATYTEAFF	TGTGCCAGCCATGTAGCACCGGCCACGTACACTGAAGCTTTCTTT
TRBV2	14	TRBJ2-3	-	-	CASSERTTRDTQYF	TGTGCCAGCAGTGAGAGGACTACGAGGGATACGCAGTATTTT
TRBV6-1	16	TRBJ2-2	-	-	CASREGGTVNTGELFF	TGTGCCAGCAGGGAGGGTGGGACGGTGAACACCGGGGAGCTGTTTTTT
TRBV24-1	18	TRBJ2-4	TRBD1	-	CATSDPETGGVSKNIQYF	TGTGCCACCAGTGACCCGGAGACAGGGGGCGTTTCCAAAAACATTCAGTACTTC
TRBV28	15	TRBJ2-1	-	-	CASSFSELGKHEQFF	TGTGCCAGCAGTTTCTCCGAACTCGGGAAGCATGAGCAGTTCTTC
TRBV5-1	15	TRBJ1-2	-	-	CASSMDAGRNYGYTF	TGCGCCAGCAGTATGGATGCGGGGCGCAACTATGGCTACACCTTC
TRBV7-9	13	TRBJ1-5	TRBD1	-	CASSAGGWEPQHF	TGTGCCAGCAGCGCAGGGGGCTGGGAGCCCCAGCATTTT
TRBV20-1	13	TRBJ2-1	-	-	CSARAGPYNEQFF	TGCAGTGCTAGAGCGGGACCCTACAATGAGCAGTTCTTC
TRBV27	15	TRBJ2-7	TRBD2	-	CASSLWARGVYEQYF	TGTGCCAGCAGTTTATGGGCCCGGGGGGTTTACGAGCAGTACTTC
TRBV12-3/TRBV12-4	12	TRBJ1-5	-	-	CASSFRSQPQHF	TGTGCCAGCAGTTTTCGGAGTCAGCCCCAGCATTTT
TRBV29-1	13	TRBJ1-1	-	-	CSVVLHRDTEVFF	TGCAGCGTTGTTCTTCACAGAGACACTGAAGTTTTCTTT
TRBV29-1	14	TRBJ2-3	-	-	CSVCPEGPRDTQYF	TGCAGCGTTTGTCCGGAGGGCCCTCGGGATACGCAGTATTTT
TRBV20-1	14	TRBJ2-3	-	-	CSARRILSTDTQYF	TGCAGTGCTAGAAGGATCCTTAGCACAGATACGCAGTATTTT
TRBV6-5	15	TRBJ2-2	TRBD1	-	CASRSQGAGSGELFF	TGTGCCAGCAGGTCCCAGGGGGCAGGATCCGGGGAGCTGTTTTTT
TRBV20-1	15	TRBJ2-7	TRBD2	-	CSAPKLAGGLDEQYF	TGCAGTGCGCCCAAACTAGCGGGAGGTTTGGACGAGCAGTACTTC
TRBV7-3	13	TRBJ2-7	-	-	CASSREGSYEQYF	TGTGCCAGCAGCCGAGAGGGCTCCTACGAGCAGTACTTC
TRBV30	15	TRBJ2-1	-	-	CAWSGTKGGYNEQFF	TGTGCCTGGAGTGGGACCAAGGGGGGGTACAATGAGCAGTTCTTC
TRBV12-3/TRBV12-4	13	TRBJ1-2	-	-	CASSLVRDYGYTF	TGTGCCAGCAGTTTGGTCCGGGACTATGGCTACACCTTC
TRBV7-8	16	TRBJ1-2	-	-	CASSFSRAPLNYGYTF	TGTGCCAGCAGCTTCTCCCGGGCACCCCTTAACTATGGCTACACCTTC
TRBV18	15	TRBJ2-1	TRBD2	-	CASSPRPGGPNEQFF	TGTGCCAGCTCACCACGTCCGGGAGGGCCGAATGAGCAGTTCTTC
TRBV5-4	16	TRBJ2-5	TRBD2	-	CASSSSGTSVVGTQYF	TGTGCCAGCAGCTCCTCCGGGACTAGCGTCGTGGGGACCCAGTACTTC
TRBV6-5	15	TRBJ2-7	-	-	CASRPGSLPQYEQYF	TGTGCCAGCAGACCAGGGTCCCTACCACAATACGAGCAGTACTTC
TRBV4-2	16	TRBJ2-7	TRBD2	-	CASSQVAGQRSYEQYF	TGTGCCAGCAGCCAAGTAGCGGGACAACGATCCTACGAGCAGTACTTC
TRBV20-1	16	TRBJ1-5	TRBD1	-	CSARDGTGPGNQPQHF	TGCAGTGCTAGAGATGGGACAGGTCCGGGGAATCAGCCCCAGCATTTT
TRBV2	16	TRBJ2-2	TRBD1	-	CASSTPGQALPGELFF	TGTGCCAGCAGTACCCCAGGACAGGCGCTGCCCGGGGAGCTGTTTTTT
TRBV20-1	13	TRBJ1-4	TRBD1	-	CSAQQGVGEKLFF	TGCAGTGCCCAACAGGGGGTTGGGGAAAAACTGTTTTTT
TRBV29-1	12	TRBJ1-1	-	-	CSGGGMNTEAFF	TGCAGCGGGGGCGGCATGAACACTGAAGCTTTCTTT
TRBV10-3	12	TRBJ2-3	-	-	CAISGSTDTQYF	TGTGCCATCTCTGGGAGCACAGATACGCAGTATTTT
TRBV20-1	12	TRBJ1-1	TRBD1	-	CSGDRGYTEAFF	TGCAGTGGGGACAGGGGATATACTGAAGCTTTCTTT
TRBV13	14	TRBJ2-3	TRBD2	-	CASGGAGSTDTQYF	TGTGCCAGCGGCGGAGCGGGGAGCACAGATACGCAGTATTTT
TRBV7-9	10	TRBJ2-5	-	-	CASGEETQYF	TGTGCCAGCGGTGAGGAGACCCAGTACTTC
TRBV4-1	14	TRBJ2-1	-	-	CASSQVRMLSEQFF	TGCGCCAGCAGCCAAGTTAGAATGCTGTCTGAGCAGTTCTTC
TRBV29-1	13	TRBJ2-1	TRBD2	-	CSVPGLAGFEQFF	TGCAGCGTCCCGGGACTAGCGGGGTTTGAGCAGTTCTTC